This T cell receptor (beta chain) was sequenced in a study of early T cells in non-severe SARS-CoV-2 infection. Study as a whole: Investigators sequenced bulk RNA drawn from unsorted whole blood, and chains remained unpaired.

V lost 6 bases and J lost 4; bases outside the gene matches: 9. The CDR3 has 15 residues. The germline V gene has CDR1 DFQATT and CDR2 SNEGSKA (reference sequence). This clonotype was seen many times. The antigen is not known. General observations from the study: VDJdb-based matching was biased toward anti-spike CD8 responses and missed private and CD4 specificities.

Individual cDNA molecules received unique molecular identifiers. A single record per CDR3 protein comes from TCRdb applying MiXCR to the 5' RACE reads. The table lists under 70,000 distinct CDR3 sequences, about 6% of them singletons. The origin of this receptor is an adult who was a healthcare worker with PCR-confirmed SARS-CoV-2 infection or an uninfected control (not recorded which). The chain has TRBV20-1 and TRBJ2-1, with 10 bases identical to TRBD2. The source was whole blood, collected at baseline. CDR3 sequence reads: CSAPLAGVKYNEQFF. CDR3 bases: TGCAGTGCACCGCTAGCGGGAGTTAAATACAATGAGCAGTTCTTC.